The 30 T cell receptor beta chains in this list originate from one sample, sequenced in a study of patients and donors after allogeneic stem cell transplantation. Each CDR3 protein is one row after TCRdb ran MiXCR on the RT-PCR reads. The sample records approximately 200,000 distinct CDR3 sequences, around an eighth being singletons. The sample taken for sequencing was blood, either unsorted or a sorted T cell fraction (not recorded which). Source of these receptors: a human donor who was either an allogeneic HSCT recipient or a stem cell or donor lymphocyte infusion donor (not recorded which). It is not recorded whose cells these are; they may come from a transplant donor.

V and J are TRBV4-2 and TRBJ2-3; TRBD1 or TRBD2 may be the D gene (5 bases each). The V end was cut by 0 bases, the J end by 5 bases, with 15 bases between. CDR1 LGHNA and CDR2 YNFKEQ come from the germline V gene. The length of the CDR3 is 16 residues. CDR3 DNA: TGTGCCAGCAGCCAAGATCGGGGACCCGAGGGAGATACGCAGTATTTT. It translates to CASSQDRGPEGDTQYF.

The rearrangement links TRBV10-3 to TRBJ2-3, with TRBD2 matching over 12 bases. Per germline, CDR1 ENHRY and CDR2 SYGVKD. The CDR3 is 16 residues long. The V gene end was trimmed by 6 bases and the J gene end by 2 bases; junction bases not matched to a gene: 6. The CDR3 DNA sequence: TGTGCCATCAGAAAGACTAGCGGGGGTTACACAGATACGCAGTATTTT. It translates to CAIRKTSGGYTDTQYF.

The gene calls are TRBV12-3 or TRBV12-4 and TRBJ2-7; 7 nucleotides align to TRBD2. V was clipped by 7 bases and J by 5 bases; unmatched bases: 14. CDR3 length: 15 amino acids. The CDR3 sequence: CASTWGELASDEQYF. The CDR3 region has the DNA TGTGCCAGCACCTGGGGAGAACTAGCGAGTGACGAGCAGTACTTC.

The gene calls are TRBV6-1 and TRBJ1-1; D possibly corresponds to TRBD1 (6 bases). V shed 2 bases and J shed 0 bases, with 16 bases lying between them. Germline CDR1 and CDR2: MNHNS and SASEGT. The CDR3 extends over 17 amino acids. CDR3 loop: CASSEWFTQGMNTEAFF. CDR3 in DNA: TGTGCCAGCAGTGAATGGTTTACACAGGGCATGAACACTGAAGCTTTCTTT.

The CDR3 sequence: CASSRTSGAETQYF. The CDR3 DNA reads as TGTGCCAGCAGTCGGACTAGCGGGGCGGAGACCCAGTACTTC. The chain employs TRBV12-3 or TRBV12-4 and TRBJ2-5, with 12 nucleotides matching TRBD2. With V trimmed by 5 bases and J by 5 bases, 3 bases remained unmatched. The CDR3 totals 14 residues.

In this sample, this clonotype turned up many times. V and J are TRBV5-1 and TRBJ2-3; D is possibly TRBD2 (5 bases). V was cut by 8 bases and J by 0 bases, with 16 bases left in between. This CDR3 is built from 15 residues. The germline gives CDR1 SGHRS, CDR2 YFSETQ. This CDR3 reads CASFSALTSTDTQYF. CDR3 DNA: TGCGCCAGTTTTAGCGCCCTCACCAGCACAGATACGCAGTATTTT.

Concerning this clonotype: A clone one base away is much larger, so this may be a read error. In DNA form, the CDR3 reads TGTGCCAGCAGCTTAGTGGGCGGGAGAGCTACAGATTCGCAGTATTTT. The encoded protein is CASSLVGGRATDSQYF. The rearrangement joins TRBV11-2 to TRBJ2-3; 7 nucleotides align to TRBD2. This CDR3 is 16 amino acids long. Germline V gene lookup returns CDR1 SGHAT and CDR2 FQNNGV.

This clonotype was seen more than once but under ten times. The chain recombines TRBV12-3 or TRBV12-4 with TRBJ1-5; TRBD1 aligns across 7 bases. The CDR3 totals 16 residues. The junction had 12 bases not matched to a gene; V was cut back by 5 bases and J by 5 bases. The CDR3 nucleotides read TGTGCCAGCAGTGAGGATACAGGGGAAATAGATCAGCCCCAGCATTTT. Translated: CASSEDTGEIDQPQHF.

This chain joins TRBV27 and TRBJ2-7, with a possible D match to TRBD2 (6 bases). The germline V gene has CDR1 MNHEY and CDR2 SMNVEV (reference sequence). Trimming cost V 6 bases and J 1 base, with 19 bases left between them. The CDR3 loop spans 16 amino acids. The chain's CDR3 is CASRRTGTDGSYEQYF. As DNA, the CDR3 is TGTGCCAGCAGACGGACCGGGACTGACGGATCCTACGAGCAGTACTTC.

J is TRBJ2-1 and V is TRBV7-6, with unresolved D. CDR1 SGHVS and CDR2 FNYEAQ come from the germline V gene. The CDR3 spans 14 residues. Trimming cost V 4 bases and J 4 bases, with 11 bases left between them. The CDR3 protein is CASSSGADYNEQFF. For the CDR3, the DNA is TGTGCCAGCAGCTCGGGCGCAGATTACAATGAGCAGTTCTTC.

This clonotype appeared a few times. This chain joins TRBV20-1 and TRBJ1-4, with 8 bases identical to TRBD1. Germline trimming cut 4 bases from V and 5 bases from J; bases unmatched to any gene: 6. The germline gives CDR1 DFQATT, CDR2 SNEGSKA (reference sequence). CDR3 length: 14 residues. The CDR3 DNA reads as TGCAGTGCTACAGCAGGGGGCGCGAATGAAAAACTGTTTTTT. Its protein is CSATAGGANEKLFF.

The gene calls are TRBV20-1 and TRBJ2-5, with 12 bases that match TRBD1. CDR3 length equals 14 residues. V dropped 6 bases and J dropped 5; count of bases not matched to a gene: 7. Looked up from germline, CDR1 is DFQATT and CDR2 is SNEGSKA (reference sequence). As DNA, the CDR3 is TGCAGTGCCGTTTCGGGACAGGGGGCTGAGACCCAGTACTTC. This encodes CSAVSGQGAETQYF.

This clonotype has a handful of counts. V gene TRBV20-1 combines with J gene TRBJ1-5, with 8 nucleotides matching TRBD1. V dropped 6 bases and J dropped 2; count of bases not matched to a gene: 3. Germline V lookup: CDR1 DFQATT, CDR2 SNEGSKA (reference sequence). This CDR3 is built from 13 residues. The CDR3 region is CSALGQGNQPQHF. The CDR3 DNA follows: TGCAGTGCCTTGGGACAGGGCAATCAGCCCCAGCATTTT.

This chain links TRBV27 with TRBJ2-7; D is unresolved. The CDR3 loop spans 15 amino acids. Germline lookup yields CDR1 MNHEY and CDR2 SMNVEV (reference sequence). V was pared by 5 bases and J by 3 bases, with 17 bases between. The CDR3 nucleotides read TGTGCCAGCAGTCCCCATCAGGTCGTAATCTACGAGCAGTACTTC. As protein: CASSPHQVVIYEQYF.

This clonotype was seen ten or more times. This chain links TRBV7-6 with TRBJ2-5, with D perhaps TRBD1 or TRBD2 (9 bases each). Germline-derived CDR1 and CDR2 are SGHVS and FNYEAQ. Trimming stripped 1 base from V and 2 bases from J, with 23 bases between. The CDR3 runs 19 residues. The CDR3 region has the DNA TGTGCCAGCAGCTTAGGGACAGGGGTTCTAGCGGGATATCAAGAGACCCAGTACTTC. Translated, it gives CASSLGTGVLAGYQETQYF. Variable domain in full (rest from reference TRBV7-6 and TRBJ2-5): GAGVSQSPRYKVTKRGQDVALRCDPISGHVSLYWYRQALGQGPEFLTYFNYEAQQDKSGLPNDRFSAERPEGSISTLTIQRTEQRDSAMYRCASSLGTGVLAGYQETQYFGPGTRLLVL.

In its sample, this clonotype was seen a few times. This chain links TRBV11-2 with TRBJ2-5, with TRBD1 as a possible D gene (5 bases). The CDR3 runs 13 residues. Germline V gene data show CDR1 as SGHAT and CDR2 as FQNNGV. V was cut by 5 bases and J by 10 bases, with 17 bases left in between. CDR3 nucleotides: TGTGCCAGCAGCCAAACAGGCCCCATAATCCAGTACTTC. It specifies CASSQTGPIIQYF. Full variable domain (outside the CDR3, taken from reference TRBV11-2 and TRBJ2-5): EAGVAQSPRYKIIEKRQSVAFWCNPISGHATLYWYQQILGQGPKLLIQFQNNGVVDDSQLPKDRFSAERLKGVDSTLKIQPAKLEDSAVYLCASSQTGPIIQYFGPGTRLLVL.

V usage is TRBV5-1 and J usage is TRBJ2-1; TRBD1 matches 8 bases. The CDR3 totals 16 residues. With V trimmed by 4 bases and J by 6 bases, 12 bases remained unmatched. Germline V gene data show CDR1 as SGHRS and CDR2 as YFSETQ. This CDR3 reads CASSPRWTGSINEQFF. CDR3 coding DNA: TGCGCCAGCAGCCCTCGGTGGACAGGGTCTATCAATGAGCAGTTCTTC. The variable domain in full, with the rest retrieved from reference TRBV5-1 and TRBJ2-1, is KAGVTQTPRYLIKTRGQQVTLSCSPISGHRSVSWYQQTPGQGLQFLFEYFSETQRNKGNFPGRFSGRQFSNSRSEMNVSTLELGDSALYLCASSPRWTGSINEQFFGPGTRLTVL.

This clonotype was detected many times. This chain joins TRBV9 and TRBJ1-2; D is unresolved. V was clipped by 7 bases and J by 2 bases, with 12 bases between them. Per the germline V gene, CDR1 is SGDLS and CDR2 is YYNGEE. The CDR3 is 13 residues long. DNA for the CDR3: TGTGCCAGCGGTGGGTTCCAGAACTATGGCTACACCTTC. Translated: CASGGFQNYGYTF.

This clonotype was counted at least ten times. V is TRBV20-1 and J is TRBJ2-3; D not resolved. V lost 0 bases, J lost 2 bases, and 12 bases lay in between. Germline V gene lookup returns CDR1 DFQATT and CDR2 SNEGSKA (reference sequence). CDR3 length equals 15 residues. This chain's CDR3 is CSARDPWVDTDTQYF. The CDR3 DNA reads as TGCAGTGCTAGAGACCCTTGGGTGGACACAGATACGCAGTATTTT.

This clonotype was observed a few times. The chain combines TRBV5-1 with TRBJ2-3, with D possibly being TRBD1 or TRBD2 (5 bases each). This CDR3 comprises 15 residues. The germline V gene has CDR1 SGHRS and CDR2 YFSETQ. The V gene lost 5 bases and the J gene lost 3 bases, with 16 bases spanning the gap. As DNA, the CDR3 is TGCGCCAGCAGGGGGGACGGGTTTGGGACAGATACGCAGTATTTT. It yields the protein CASRGDGFGTDTQYF.

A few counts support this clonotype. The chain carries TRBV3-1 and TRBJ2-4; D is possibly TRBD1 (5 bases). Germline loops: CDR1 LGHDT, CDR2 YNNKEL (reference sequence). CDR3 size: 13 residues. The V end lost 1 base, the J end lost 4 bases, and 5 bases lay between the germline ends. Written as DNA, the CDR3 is TGTGCCAGCAGCCAAGGACAGAAAAACATTCAGTACTTC. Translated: CASSQGQKNIQYF.

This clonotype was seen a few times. Here the CDR3 DNA reads TGCAGTGCCGGCTTCGGAGGGAGTCGCACAGATACGCAGTATTTT. Its translation is CSAGFGGSRTDTQYF. The chain employs TRBV20-1 and TRBJ2-3; weak D call: TRBD2 (6 bases). The germline V and J ends were trimmed by 6 bases and 1 base, with 17 bases remaining between them. This CDR3 contains 15 residues. Germline CDR1 reads DFQATT; CDR2 reads SNEGSKA (reference sequence).

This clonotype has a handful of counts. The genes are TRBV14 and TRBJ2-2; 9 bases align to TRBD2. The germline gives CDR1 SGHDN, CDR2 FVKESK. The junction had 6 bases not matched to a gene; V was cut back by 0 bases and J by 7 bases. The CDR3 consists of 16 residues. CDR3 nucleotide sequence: TGTGCCAGCAGCCAAGAGCTAGCGGGATTGTACGGGGAGCTGTTTTTT. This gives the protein CASSQELAGLYGELFF.

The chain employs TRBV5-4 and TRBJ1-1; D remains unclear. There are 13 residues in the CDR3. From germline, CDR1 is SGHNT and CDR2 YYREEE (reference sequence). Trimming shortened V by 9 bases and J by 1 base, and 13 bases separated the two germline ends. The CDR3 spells CATRTGGNTEAFF. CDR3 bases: TGTGCCACCCGGACTGGTGGGAACACTGAAGCTTTCTTT.

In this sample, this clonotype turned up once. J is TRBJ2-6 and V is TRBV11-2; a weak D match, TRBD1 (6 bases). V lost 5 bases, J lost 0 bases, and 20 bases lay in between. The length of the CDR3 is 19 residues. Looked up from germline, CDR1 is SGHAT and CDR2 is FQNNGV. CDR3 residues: CASSDVDRLNTSGANVLTF. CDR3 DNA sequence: TGTGCCAGCAGCGACGTGGACAGACTTAACACCTCTGGGGCCAACGTCCTGACTTTC.

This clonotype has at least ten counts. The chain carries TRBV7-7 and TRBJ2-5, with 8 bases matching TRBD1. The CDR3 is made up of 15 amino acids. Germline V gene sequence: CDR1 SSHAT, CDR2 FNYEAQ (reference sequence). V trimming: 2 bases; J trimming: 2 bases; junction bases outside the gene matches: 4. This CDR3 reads CASSLQGQGQETQYF. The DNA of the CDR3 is TGTGCCAGCAGCTTACAAGGACAGGGTCAAGAGACCCAGTACTTC.

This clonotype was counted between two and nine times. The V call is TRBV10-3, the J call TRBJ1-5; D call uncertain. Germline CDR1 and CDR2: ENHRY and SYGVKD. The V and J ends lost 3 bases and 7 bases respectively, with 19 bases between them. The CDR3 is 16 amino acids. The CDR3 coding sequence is TGTGCCATCAGTGAACAACAAGTCGCGGCACGACAGCCCCAGCATTTT. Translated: CAISEQQVAARQPQHF.

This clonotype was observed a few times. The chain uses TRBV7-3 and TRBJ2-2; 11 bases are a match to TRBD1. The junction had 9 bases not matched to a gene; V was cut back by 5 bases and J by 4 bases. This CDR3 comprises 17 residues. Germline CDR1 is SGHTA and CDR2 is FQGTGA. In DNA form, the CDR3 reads TGTGCCAGCAGCCCACGAGGACAGGGGGCGACCACCGGGGAGCTGTTTTTT. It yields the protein CASSPRGQGATTGELFF.

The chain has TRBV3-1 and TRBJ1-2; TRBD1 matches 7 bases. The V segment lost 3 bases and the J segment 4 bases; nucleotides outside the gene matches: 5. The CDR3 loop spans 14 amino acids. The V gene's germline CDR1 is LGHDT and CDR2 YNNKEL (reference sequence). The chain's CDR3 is CASSQQGDFYGYTF. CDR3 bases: TGTGCCAGCAGCCAGCAGGGGGACTTCTATGGCTACACCTTC.

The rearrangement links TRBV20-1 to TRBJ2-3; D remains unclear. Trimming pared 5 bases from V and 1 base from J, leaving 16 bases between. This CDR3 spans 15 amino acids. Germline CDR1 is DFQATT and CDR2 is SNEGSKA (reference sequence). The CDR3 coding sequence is TGCAGTGCTCCCATCTCCGGGCGAGGCACAGATACGCAGTATTTT. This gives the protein CSAPISGRGTDTQYF.